This is a list of T cell receptor beta chains from one sample in a study of cytomegalovirus exposure and HLA in healthy donors. Some clones are missing from TCRdb's copy, which holds only in-frame ones; the method was immunoSEQ multiplex PCR. The sample yields some 69,000 clones, just under 95% seen once. Sequencing input: PBMCs. The receptors originated from a man aged 18 to 29 in good health and CMV-seropositive. Each CDR3 is given with its conserved first and last residue. D genes are given only for firm matches. Rows may omit the clone size; those that give it use once, few, many or a size class.

J gene,D gene,V gene,clone size,CDR3 protein,CDR3 DNA
TRBJ2-7,-,TRBV6-1,-,CASSEWGLNYEQYF,TGTGCCAGCAGTGAATGGGGACTGAACTACGAGCAGTACTTC
TRBJ2-1,-,TRBV7-2,-,CAAVPSYNEQFF,TGTGCCGCGGTACCCTCCTACAATGAGCAGTTCTTC
TRBJ2-7,-,TRBV2,-,CASTKHYEQYF,TGTGCCAGCACCAAACACTACGAGCAGTACTTC
TRBJ2-7,TRBD1,TRBV7-9,-,CASSVGTGLYEQYF,TGTGCCAGCAGCGTCGGGACAGGTCTGTACGAGCAGTACTTC
TRBJ2-6,-,TRBV19,-,CASSMGGGTAYSGANVLTF,TGTGCCAGTAGTATGGGTGGGGGGACTGCTTACTCTGGGGCCAACGTCCTGACTTTC
TRBJ2-7,TRBD2,TRBV6-5,-,CASSYFGTSDEQYF,TGTGCCAGCAGTTACTTTGGGACTAGCGACGAGCAGTACTTC
TRBJ2-7,-,TRBV11-2,-,CASSRRTATYEQYF,TGTGCCAGCAGCCGAAGGACAGCCACCTACGAGCAGTACTTC
TRBJ1-6,-,TRBV6-1,-,CASSEGVRESPLHF,TGTGCCAGCAGTGAAGGGGTCAGGGAATCACCCCTCCACTTT
TRBJ1-1,-,TRBV28,-,CATRRGLNTEAFF,TGTGCCACCAGGCGGGGGTTGAACACTGAAGCTTTCTTT
TRBJ2-7,TRBD1,TRBV11-3,once,CASSSRTGNTHEQYF,TGTGCCAGCAGCTCACGGACAGGTAATACCCACGAGCAGTACTTC
TRBJ1-6,-,TRBV27,-,CASTPLRSNSPLHF,TGTGCCAGCACCCCCCTTAGGAGTAATTCACCCCTCCACTTT
TRBJ2-7,-,TRBV6-5,-,CASSYSTGTNYEQYF,TGTGCCAGCAGTTATTCCACCGGGACAAATTACGAGCAGTACTTC
TRBJ2-4,TRBD1,TRBV9,-,CASSPGQGTKNIQYF,TGTGCCAGCAGCCCGGGACAGGGGACCAAAAACATTCAGTACTTC